This T cell receptor beta chain was captured in a study of T cell repertoires in cytomegalovirus infection. The wider study: CMV infection together with matching HLA type was indicated by public TCR beta signatures.

This clonotype was found many times. Its target is unknown. Unmatched junction bases numbered 2, after V lost 4 bases and J lost 3 bases. Germline values: CDR1 SGHTA, CDR2 FQGNSA. CDR3 length equals 14 residues. Study-level results: Clonotypes of TCR beta that were HLA-C-restricted and CMV-specific dominated the ex vivo response. Identification of carriers of CMV plus the relevant HLA was achieved through cumulative public TCR beta family frequency.

From the reads, TCRdb called clonotypes with MiXCR, one entry per CDR3 protein. The sample gives 300,000 or so distinct CDR3 sequences, 20% to 30% of which show up once; about 15% is in the top ten. Sequenced input: PBMCs. The chain joins TRBV7-2 to TRBJ2-1; 8 bases are a match to TRBD1. This receptor was identified in a human donor in good health (CMV status not recorded). Some clones in this sample may be carry-over from other donors' samples. The CDR3 DNA reads TGTGCCAGCAGCTCAGACAGGGGCTACAATGAGCAGTTCTTC. This codes for CASSSDRGYNEQFF. The full variable domain, with the rest looked up from reference TRBV7-2 and TRBJ2-1, is GAGVSQSPSNKVTEKGKDVELRCDPISGHTALYWYRQSLGQGLEFLIYFQGNSAPDKSGLPSDRFSAERTGGSVSTLTIQRTQQEDSAVYLCASSSDRGYNEQFFGPGTRLTVL.